The entry that follows covers one T cell receptor (beta chain) sequence. Its cognate antigen is unknown. V lost 1 base to trimming and J lost 5 bases, with 18 bases between them. Germline assignment: CDR1 LGHNA and CDR2 YSLEER. The CDR3 has 16 amino acids. This record comes from a study of T cells after yellow fever vaccination. Study-level results: In post-booster samples, most primary-vaccination clones reappeared (approximately 95% CD4, approximately 91% CD8). A small share of clonotypes appeared in both CD4 and CD8 compartments.

TCRdb called the 5' RACE reads again in MiXCR, with one record for every CDR3 protein. Counted here are about 75,000 distinct CDR3 sequences, approximately 7.3% occurring once; the ten biggest clones make up approximately 29%. This chain joins TRBV4-3 and TRBJ2-7; D possibly matches TRBD1 or TRBD2 (5 bases each). The sequence was obtained from a man between 18 and 29 years old who received the YFV17D yellow fever vaccine. The sequencing used CD8+ T cells sorted from PBMCs, collected approximately 11 days after the first yellow fever vaccination. The CDR3 nucleotides are TGCGCCAGCAGCCAAGGACGGGGCCAGGGAGTCCACGAGCAGTACTTC. Protein sequence: CASSQGRGQGVHEQYF.